The TCR beta chain under discussion was sequenced for a study of identical twins. TCRdb re-called the 5' RACE reads with MiXCR, one entry per CDR3 protein. The sample holds 640,000 or so distinct CDR3 sequences, 6% to 6.5% seen once. CDR3 size: 12 residues. The V and J ends lost 0 bases and 5 bases respectively, with 4 bases between them. CDR1 and CDR2 from the germline V gene are KGHDR and SFDVKD. This clonotype showed up many times. Its target is not known. Findings and caveats of the study: The authors drew conclusions from cross-sectional statistical analysis rather than following the same donors.

Sample: naive T cells sorted from blood. The chain links TRBV24-1 to TRBJ2-7; D not resolved. The sequence was obtained from a man between 18 and 35 years old in good health. The CDR3: CATSDLGDEQYF. As DNA, the CDR3 is TGTGCCACCAGTGATTTGGGGGACGAGCAGTACTTC.